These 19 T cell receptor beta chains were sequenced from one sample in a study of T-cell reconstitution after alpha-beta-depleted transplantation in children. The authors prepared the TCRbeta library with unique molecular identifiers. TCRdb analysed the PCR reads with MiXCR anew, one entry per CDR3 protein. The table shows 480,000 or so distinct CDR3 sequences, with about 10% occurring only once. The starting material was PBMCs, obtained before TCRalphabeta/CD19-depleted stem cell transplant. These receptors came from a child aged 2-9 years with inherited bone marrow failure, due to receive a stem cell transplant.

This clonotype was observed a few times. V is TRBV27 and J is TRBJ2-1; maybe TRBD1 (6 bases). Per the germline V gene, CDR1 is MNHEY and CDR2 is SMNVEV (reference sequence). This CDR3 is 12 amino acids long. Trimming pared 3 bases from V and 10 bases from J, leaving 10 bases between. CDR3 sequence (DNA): TGTGCCAGCAGTTTCCAGGGGCGAGAGCAGTTCTTC. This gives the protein CASSFQGREQFF.

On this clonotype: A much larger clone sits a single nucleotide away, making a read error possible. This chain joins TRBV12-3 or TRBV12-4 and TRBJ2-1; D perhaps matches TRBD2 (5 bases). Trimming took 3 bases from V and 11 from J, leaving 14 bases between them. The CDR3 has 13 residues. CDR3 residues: CASSLEGLTKQFF. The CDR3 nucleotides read TGTGCCAGCAGTTTGGAAGGACTGACTAAGCAGTTCTTC.

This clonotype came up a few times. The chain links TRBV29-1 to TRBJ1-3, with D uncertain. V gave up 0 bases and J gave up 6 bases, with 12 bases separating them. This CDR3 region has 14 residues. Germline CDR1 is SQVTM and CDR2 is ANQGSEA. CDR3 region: CSVEDGVGLNTIYF. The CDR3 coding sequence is TGCAGCGTTGAAGATGGTGTAGGCTTAAACACCATATATTTT.

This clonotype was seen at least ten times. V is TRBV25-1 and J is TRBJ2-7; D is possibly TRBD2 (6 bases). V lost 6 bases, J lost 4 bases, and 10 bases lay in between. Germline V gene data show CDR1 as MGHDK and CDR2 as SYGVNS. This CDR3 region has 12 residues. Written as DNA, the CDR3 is TGTGCCAGCAGGCTAGCGCAGTACGAGCAGTACTTC. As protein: CASRLAQYEQYF.

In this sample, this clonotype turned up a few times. In DNA, the CDR3 is TGTGCCAGCATCAATAGCGGGAAATCCTACAATGAGCAGTTCTTC. This sequence encodes CASINSGKSYNEQFF. This chain joins TRBV2 and TRBJ2-1; 8 positions match TRBD2. Germline V gene data show CDR1 as SNHLY and CDR2 as FYNNEI. The length of the CDR3 is 15 residues. V was pared by 7 bases and J by 1 base, with 6 bases of the junction left unmatched. Drawing the rest from reference TRBV2 and TRBJ2-1, the complete variable domain is EPEVTQTPSHQVTQMGQEVILRCVPISNHLYFYWYRQILGQKVEFLVSFYNNEISEKSEIFDDQFSVERPDGSNFTLKIRSTKLEDSAMYFCASINSGKSYNEQFFGPGTRLTVL.

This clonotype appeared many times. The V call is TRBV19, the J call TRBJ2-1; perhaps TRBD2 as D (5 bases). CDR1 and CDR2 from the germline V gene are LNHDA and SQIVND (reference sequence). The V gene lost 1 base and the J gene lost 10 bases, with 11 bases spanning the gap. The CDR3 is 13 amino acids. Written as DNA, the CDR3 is TGTGCCAGTAGTATAGCTGCTAGCAACGAGCAGTTCTTC. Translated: CASSIAASNEQFF.

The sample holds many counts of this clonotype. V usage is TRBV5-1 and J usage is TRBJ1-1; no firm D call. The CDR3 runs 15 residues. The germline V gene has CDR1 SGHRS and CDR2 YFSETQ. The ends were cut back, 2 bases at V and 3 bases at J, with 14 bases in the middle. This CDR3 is CASSLKRGDDTEAFF. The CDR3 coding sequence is TGCGCCAGCAGCTTAAAACGGGGAGATGACACTGAAGCTTTCTTT.

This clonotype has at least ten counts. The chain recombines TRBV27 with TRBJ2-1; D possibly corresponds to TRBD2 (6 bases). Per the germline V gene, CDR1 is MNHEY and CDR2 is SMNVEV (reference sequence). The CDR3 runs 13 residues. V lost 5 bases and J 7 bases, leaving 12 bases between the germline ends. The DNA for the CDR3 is TGTGCCAGCAGTCCCACGGCGGGGAATGAGCAGTTCTTC. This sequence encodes CASSPTAGNEQFF.

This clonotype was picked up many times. The CDR3 is CASSFRGRVYNEQFF. The CDR3 region has the DNA TGTGCCAGCAGCTTTCGCGGGAGGGTTTACAATGAGCAGTTCTTC. The chain combines TRBV13 with TRBJ2-1; 9 bases map to TRBD2. The germline V gene encodes CDR1 PRHDT and CDR2 FYEKMQ (reference sequence). The CDR3 has 15 residues. The V segment lost 3 bases and the J segment 4 bases; nucleotides outside the gene matches: 4.

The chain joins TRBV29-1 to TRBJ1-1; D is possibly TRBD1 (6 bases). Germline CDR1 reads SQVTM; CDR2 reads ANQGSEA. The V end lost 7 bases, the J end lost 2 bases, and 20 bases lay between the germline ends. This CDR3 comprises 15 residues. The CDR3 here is CSAVPVTGSNTEAFF. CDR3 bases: TGCAGCGCCGTTCCCGTGACAGGCTCAAACACTGAAGCTTTCTTT.

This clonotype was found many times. The CDR3 DNA sequence: TGCAGTGCTAGAGAGGTATTGAGCAATGAGCAGTTCTTC. As protein: CSAREVLSNEQFF. This rearrangement joins TRBV20-1 to TRBJ2-1; no definite D call. Germline values: CDR1 DFQATT, CDR2 SNEGSKA (reference sequence). The V end lost 0 bases, the J end lost 6 bases, and 9 bases lay between the germline ends. The CDR3 has 13 residues.

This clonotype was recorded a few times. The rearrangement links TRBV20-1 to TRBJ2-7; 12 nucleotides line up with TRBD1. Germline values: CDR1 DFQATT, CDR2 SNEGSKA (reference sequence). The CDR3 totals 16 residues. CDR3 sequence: CSLPGTGGPRSYEQYF. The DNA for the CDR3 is TGCAGCCTCCCCGGGACAGGGGGCCCGAGGTCCTACGAGCAGTACTTC.

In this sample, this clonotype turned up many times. CDR3 protein: CASSQSWFQEEPSQYF. CDR3 bases: TGCGCCAGCAGCCAATCCTGGTTTCAGGAGGAGCCATCGCAGTATTTT. The gene calls are TRBV4-3 and TRBJ2-3; perhaps TRBD2 as D (5 bases). This CDR3 is built from 16 residues. CDR1 and CDR2 from the germline V gene are LGHNA and YSLEER. V was clipped by 2 bases and J by 10 bases, with 22 bases between them.

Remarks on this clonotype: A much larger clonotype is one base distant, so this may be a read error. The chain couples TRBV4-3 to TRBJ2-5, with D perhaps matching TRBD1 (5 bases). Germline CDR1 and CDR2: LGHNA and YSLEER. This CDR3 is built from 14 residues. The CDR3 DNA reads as TGCGCCGGCAGCCAAGATCTAGGGGAAGAGACCCAGTACTTC. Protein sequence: CAGSQDLGEETQYF.

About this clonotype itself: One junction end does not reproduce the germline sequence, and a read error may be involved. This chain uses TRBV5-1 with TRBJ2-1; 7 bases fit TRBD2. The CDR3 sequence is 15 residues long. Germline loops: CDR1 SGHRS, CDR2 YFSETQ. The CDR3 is CASSLAGREDNEQLF. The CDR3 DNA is TGCGCCAGCAGCTTGGCAGGGAGGGAGGACAATGAGCAGCTCTTC.

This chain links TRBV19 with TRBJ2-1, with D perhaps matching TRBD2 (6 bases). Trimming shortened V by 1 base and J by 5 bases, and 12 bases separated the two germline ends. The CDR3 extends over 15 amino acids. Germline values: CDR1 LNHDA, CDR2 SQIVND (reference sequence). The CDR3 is CASSIAPGLNNEQFF. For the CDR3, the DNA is TGTGCCAGTAGTATAGCCCCGGGACTGAACAATGAGCAGTTCTTC.

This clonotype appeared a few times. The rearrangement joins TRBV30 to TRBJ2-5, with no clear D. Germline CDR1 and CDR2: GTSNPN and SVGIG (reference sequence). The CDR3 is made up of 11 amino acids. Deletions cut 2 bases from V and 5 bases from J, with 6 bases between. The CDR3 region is CAWSTRETQYF. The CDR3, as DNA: TGTGCCTGGAGTACGCGGGAGACCCAGTACTTC.

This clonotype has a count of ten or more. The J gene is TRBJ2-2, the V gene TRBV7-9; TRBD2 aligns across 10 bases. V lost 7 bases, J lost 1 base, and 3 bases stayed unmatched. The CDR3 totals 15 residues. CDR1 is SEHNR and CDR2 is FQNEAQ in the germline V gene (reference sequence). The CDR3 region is CASITSGENTGELFF. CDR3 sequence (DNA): TGTGCCAGCATCACTAGCGGGGAGAACACCGGGGAGCTGTTTTTT.

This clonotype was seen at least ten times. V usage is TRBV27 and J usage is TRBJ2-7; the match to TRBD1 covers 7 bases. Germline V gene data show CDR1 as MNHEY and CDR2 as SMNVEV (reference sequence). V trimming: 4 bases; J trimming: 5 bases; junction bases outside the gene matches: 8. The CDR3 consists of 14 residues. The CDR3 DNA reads TGTGCCAGCAGTTCCCCGGACAGGCCCGACGAGCAGTACTTC. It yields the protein CASSSPDRPDEQYF.